This TCR beta chain was found in a study of molecular identifiers for immune sequencing clone quantification listed by TCRdb under 2018. A note on the overall study: For a replicate experiment, the RNA from either 20,000 or 100,000 naive CD8 T cells was divided into five aliquots, and four of those aliquots went on to sequencing. This methods study benchmarked molecular-identifier clustering-based TCR repertoire sequencing (MIDCIRS) and TCR RNA copy counting, using CD8 T cells to do so. Study-level results and caveats: Modeling indicated roughly 3.2 TCR RNA copies recovered per cell, compared with about 10 by digital PCR, which implies a capture efficiency of approximately 30%. When barcode sub-clustering was not used, chimeric consensus sequences inflated TCR diversity, with chimeras reaching as high as 47%. In CMV-specific effector cells, clones with more than 20 RNA copies accounted for over 97% of molecules, whereas in naive cells such clones accounted for under 1%. Spiked-in Jurkat TCR RNA equivalent to a single cell was reported to be detectable even among approximately 900,000 naive CD8 T cells. Naive libraries contained spiked-in Jurkat TCR RNA (approximately nine copies' worth), which is not part of the donor repertoire. The sizes of highly expanded clones could end up underestimated when identical TCR molecules share a barcode.

Naive CD8 T cell libraries were made from about 20,000 to 1,000,000 sorted cells using 10%, 30% or 50% of purified RNA. Naive CD8 T cells, defined as CD8+CD4-CCR7+CD45RA+, were FACS-sorted into RLT Plus buffer on a BD FACSAria II. To test detection sensitivity, Jurkat RNA equivalent to ten TCR copies was spiked into samples of about 19,000-1,000,000 naive CD8 T cells. Enrichment of CD8 T cells was performed with RosetteSep CD8+ T Cell Enrichment Cocktail and Ficoll-Paque, after which ACK red cell lysis was carried out. The table lists this clonotype with many counts. This clone's antigen is unknown. Base qualities are not at hand, and no much larger clone is one base apart. Library method: PCR. The sample was run on an Illumina HiSeq 4000. Bulk TCR libraries were prepared as previously described, using TCR primers listed in Table S5. Total RNA was purified with the Qiagen AllPrep DNA/RNA kit. Before analysis, reads from multiple sequencing runs of one library were combined. The study's processing was this. Reads were retained only if their TCR constant sequence matched exactly, and those retained reads were trimmed to 150 nt and grouped according to their 12-nt molecular barcodes. Reads within each barcode group were sub-clustered using a 15% Levenshtein threshold, and quality-weighted consensus sequences were constructed for each RNA molecule. Non-functional sequences were excluded, and lower-count sequences lying one edit away from another sequence were also excluded. On the basis of fitting two negative binomial distributions, barcode sub-clusters with fewer than 20% of the maximum read count were discarded. TCRdb reran the public reads through fastp at Q25 and MiXCR, keeping productive beta chains. Rows matching on CDR3 protein sequence are summarized as one entry with the most common DNA and genes. V and J calls and clone size were set by TCRdb, not the authors. This sample is represented by about 63,000 distinct CDR3 sequences; roughly a fifth of them were singletons. The leading ten clones occupy under 1.5% of the sample.

From the germline V gene, CDR1 is LGHNA and CDR2 is YNFKEQ. The CDR3, cysteine through phenylalanine, is 17 amino acids long. The read is trimmed to its CDR3 DNA, 51 bases read in frame from base 1. V is shortened by 0 bases, J by 10 bases, and the region joining them spans 24 bases. The specimen sequenced was naive CD8+ T cells from blood, with Jurkat cell RNA spiked in. The label giving this sample's cell subset or site can be read as: FACS-sorted CD8+CD4-CCR7+CD45RA+ naive T cells. This TCR came from a human donor in good health. Some libraries in this study had Jurkat cell RNA spiked in. The V and J genes are TRBV4-2 and TRBJ1-2; the D gene lacks a confident call. CDR3 region: CASSQESQRAGLSDYTF. DNA sequence: TGTGCCAGCAGCCAAGAATCCCAAAGGGCCGGGTTGAGTGACTACACCTTC.